This TCR beta chain was sequenced during a study of T cells in Graves' hyperthyroidism and ophthalmopathy. Study-level background: Once the initial diagnosis was made, peripheral blood was obtained before any treatment.

This clonotype was observed a handful of times. TCR beta CDR3 region amplification was performed from RNA transcripts. TCR CDR3 underwent first-round RT-PCR with the HTBI primer set. TCRdb reprocessed the multiplex PCR reads via MiXCR and lists one record per CDR3 protein. The table shows a few hundred thousand distinct CDR3 sequences, with around 14% occurring only once. The definition of stable Graves' hyperthyroidism was no ophthalmopathy progression within 18 months. In patients aged 18 to 65, hyperthyroidism was newly diagnosed, with duration under 2 months. A roughly 9.3 ml volume of fresh peripheral blood provided the PBMCs. Sequencing input: blood. The TCR comes from a woman aged 25-40 years with Graves' hyperthyroidism.

The chain's CDR3 is CASSPLGRIWLADTQYF. CDR3 coding DNA: TGTGCCAGCTCACCCTTAGGGAGGATATGGCTCGCAGATACGCAGTATTTT. The V gene is TRBV18, the J gene TRBJ2-3; weak D call: TRBD2 (6 bases). CDR3 length: 17 amino acids. Germline values: CDR1 KGHSH, CDR2 LQKENI. Trimming left V 3 bases short and J 4 bases short, with 20 bases between.